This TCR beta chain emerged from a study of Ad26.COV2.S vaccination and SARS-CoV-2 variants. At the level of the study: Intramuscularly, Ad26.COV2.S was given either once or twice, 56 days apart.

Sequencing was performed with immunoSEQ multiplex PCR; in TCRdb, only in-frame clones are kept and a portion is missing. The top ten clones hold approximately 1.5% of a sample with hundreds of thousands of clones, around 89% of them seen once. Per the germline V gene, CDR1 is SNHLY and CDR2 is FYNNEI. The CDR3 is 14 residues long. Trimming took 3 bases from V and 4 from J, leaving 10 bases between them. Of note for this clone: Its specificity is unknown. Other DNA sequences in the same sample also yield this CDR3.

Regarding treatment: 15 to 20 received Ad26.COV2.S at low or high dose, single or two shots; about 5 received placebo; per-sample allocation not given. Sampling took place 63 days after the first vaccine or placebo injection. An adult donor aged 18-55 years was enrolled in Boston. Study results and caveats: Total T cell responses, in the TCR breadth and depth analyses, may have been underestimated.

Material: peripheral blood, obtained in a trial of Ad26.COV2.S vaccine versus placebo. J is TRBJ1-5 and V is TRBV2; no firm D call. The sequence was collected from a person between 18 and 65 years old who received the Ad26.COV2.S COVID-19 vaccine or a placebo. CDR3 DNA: TGTGCCAGCAGTGATGTACAGTCGAATCAGCCCCAGCATTTT. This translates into CASSDVQSNQPQHF.